The rows below give T cell receptor beta chains drawn from one sample of a study of spatial heterogeneity in lung cancer. TCRdb redid the calling of the 5' RACE reads with MiXCR, one entry per CDR3 protein. The table has about 13,000 distinct CDR3 sequences, about 6.3% seen once. The sequencing used lung tumor tissue, collected at surgery. These receptors were collected from a female donor with early-stage non-small cell lung cancer. CDR3s include the opening cysteine and the closing phenylalanine or tryptophan. Each record gives: V gene, clone size, J gene, D gene, CDR3 protein, CDR3 DNA. The D gene is left open where the match is weak. Not every row has a clone size; where given, it reads once, few, many or a size class.

>TRBV27|medium-sized|TRBJ2-1|TRBD1
CASGHRGPYNEQFF
TGTGCCAGCGGCCACAGGGGGCCCTACAATGAGCAGTTCTTC
>TRBV5-1|-|TRBJ2-5|-
CASRNNRIGEETQYF
TGCGCCAGCAGGAATAATAGGATAGGGGAAGAGACCCAGTACTTC
>TRBV7-3|many|TRBJ2-1|-
CASSSDPTPLVQFF
TGTGCCAGCAGCTCCGACCCTACCCCATTGGTGCAGTTCTTC
>TRBV6-6|-|TRBJ1-6|-
CASLIVPYNSPLHF
TGTGCCAGCCTGATCGTACCTTATAATTCACCCCTCCACTTT
>TRBV27|medium-sized|TRBJ1-2|-
CASSPGARNYGYTF
TGTGCCAGCAGTCCGGGGGCGCGGAACTATGGCTACACCTTC
>TRBV28|many|TRBJ2-3|-
CASSNKLYDTQYF
TGTGCCAGCTCAAATAAGCTCTACGATACGCAGTATTTT
>TRBV3-1|-|TRBJ1-2|-
CASSPVGAADYGYTF
TGTGCCAGCAGCCCGGTCGGGGCCGCGGACTATGGCTACACCTTC
>TRBV6-2/TRBV6-3|many|TRBJ2-5|TRBD1
CASRTGQGASETQYF
TGTGCCAGCAGGACCGGACAGGGGGCTTCTGAGACCCAGTACTTC
>TRBV28|medium-sized|TRBJ1-4|-
CASRKTATNEKLFF
TGTGCCAGCAGGAAGACTGCAACTAATGAAAAACTGTTTTTT
>TRBV9|medium-sized|TRBJ2-2|-
CASSEGQSNTGELFF
TGTGCCAGCAGCGAAGGACAATCGAACACCGGGGAGCTGTTTTTT
>TRBV7-9|many|TRBJ2-5|TRBD2
CASSLVFGGGRKETQYF
TGTGCCAGCAGCTTAGTTTTCGGTGGCGGGAGAAAAGAGACCCAGTACTTC
>TRBV19|many|TRBJ2-3|TRBD2
CASSSGTSGTDTQYF
TGTGCCAGTAGTAGCGGGACTAGCGGGACAGATACGCAGTATTTT
>TRBV6-1|-|TRBJ1-4|-
CATWTATNEKLFF
TGTGCCACCTGGACAGCAACTAATGAAAAACTGTTTTTT
>TRBV18|many|TRBJ2-7|-
CASSPRLGRKHEQYF
TGTGCCAGCTCACCAAGGCTCGGACGGAAGCACGAGCAGTACTTC
>TRBV3-1|medium-sized|TRBJ1-3|-
CASSPTSGNTIYF
TGTGCCAGCAGCCCGACGTCTGGAAACACCATATATTTT
>TRBV19|-|TRBJ1-1|-
CASSIAPGSNTEAFF
TGTGCCAGTAGTATAGCTCCAGGGTCGAACACTGAAGCTTTCTTT
>TRBV20-1|medium-sized|TRBJ1-4|-
CSAPPTVSGEKLFF
TGCAGTGCTCCACCTACCGTGAGCGGTGAAAAACTGTTTTTT
>TRBV4-2|-|TRBJ2-1|TRBD2
CASSQGPRTSGGNEQFF
TGTGCCAGCAGCCAAGGCCCCCGGACTAGCGGGGGCAATGAGCAGTTCTTC
>TRBV7-8|medium-sized|TRBJ2-3|-
CASSINSAFTDTQYF
TGTGCCAGCAGCATTAACTCGGCGTTCACAGATACGCAGTATTTT
>TRBV19|few|TRBJ2-5|TRBD2
CASSNLAGAETQYF
TGTGCCAGTAGTAACCTAGCGGGGGCAGAGACCCAGTACTTC
>TRBV28|-|TRBJ2-3|-
CASKTHGNTQYF
TGTGCCAGCAAAACCCACGGAAATACGCAGTATTTT
>TRBV6-2/TRBV6-3|many|TRBJ2-3|TRBD1
CASTRTGESDTQYF
TGTGCCAGCACCAGGACAGGGGAGTCAGATACGCAGTATTTT
>TRBV30|few|TRBJ1-6|-
CAWSVKGFTLHF
TGTGCCTGGAGTGTAAAGGGATTCACCCTCCACTTT
>TRBV3-1|many|TRBJ1-2|TRBD1
CASSRLDRVHGYTF
TGTGCCAGCAGCCGTCTGGACAGGGTACACGGCTACACCTTC
>TRBV6-1|once|TRBJ1-1|-
CASSETGWTEAFF
TGTGCCAGCAGTGAGACGGGCTGGACTGAAGCTTTCTTT
>TRBV24-1|many|TRBJ2-2|TRBD2
CATSEPSGSNTGELFF
TGTGCCACCAGTGAACCTAGCGGATCGAACACCGGGGAGCTGTTTTTT
>TRBV12-5|many|TRBJ2-7|-
CASCTRASYEQYF
TGTGCTAGTTGTACCAGGGCGAGCTACGAGCAGTACTTC
>TRBV6-6|-|TRBJ2-7|-
CASSPRVGDYEQYF
TGTGCCAGCAGCCCAAGGGTAGGGGACTACGAGCAGTACTTC
>TRBV6-2/TRBV6-3|many|TRBJ2-1|TRBD2
CASSEIAGGGREQFF
TGTGCCAGCAGCGAGATAGCGGGAGGTGGCCGGGAGCAGTTCTTC
>TRBV7-9|many|TRBJ2-1|-
CASSAQKAGYNEQFF
TGTGCCAGCAGCGCACAAAAAGCGGGCTACAATGAGCAGTTCTTC
>TRBV6-5|many|TRBJ1-5|TRBD1
CATSGDRRSNQPQHF
TGTGCCACAAGTGGGGACAGGCGTAGCAATCAGCCCCAGCATTTT
>TRBV5-1|medium-sized|TRBJ2-6|TRBD1
CASEQGPSGANVLTF
TGCGCCAGCGAACAGGGGCCCTCTGGGGCCAACGTCCTGACTTTC
>TRBV10-3|few|TRBJ2-7|-
CAISVGSQEQYF
TGTGCCATCAGTGTCGGCAGCCAGGAGCAGTACTTC
>TRBV30|medium-sized|TRBJ1-1|-
CAWSVVGAGINEAFF
TGTGCCTGGAGTGTTGTAGGGGCGGGGATTAATGAAGCTTTCTTT
>TRBV20-1|many|TRBJ1-1|-
CSARDPAKNTEAFF
TGCAGTGCTAGAGATCCCGCAAAGAACACTGAAGCTTTCTTT
>TRBV6-5|many|TRBJ2-3|-
CASSLRSGGTDTQYF
TGTGCCAGCAGCCTCCGGAGCGGAGGCACAGATACGCAGTATTTT
>TRBV12-3/TRBV12-4|many|TRBJ2-1|-
CATTRGSSYNEQFF
TGTGCCACGACCCGTGGGAGCTCCTACAATGAGCAGTTCTTC
>TRBV18|medium-sized|TRBJ1-1|TRBD1
CASSPPTGGMNTEAFF
TGTGCCAGCTCACCTCCGACAGGGGGCATGAACACTGAAGCTTTCTTT
>TRBV4-3|-|TRBJ1-3|TRBD1
CASSPLYQGASGNTIYF
TGCGCCAGCAGCCCCCTATATCAGGGGGCGAGCGGAAACACCATATATTTT
>TRBV20-1|many|TRBJ2-5|-
CSATQSKGASQETQYF
TGCAGTGCTACCCAATCCAAGGGCGCCTCCCAAGAGACCCAGTACTTC
>TRBV29-1|-|TRBJ2-2|-
CSVGGWTGELFF
TGCAGCGTTGGTGGGTGGACCGGGGAGCTGTTTTTT
>TRBV20-1|medium-sized|TRBJ1-4|-
CSARRATEKLFF
TGCAGTGCTAGACGGGCAACTGAAAAACTGTTTTTT
>TRBV6-2/TRBV6-3|medium-sized|TRBJ2-2|-
CASIPDPRTGELFF
TGTGCCAGCATCCCAGACCCGAGAACCGGGGAGCTGTTTTTT
>TRBV7-9|many|TRBJ1-5|-
CASSLTAAGNQPQHF
TGTGCCAGCAGCCTCACGGCCGCAGGCAATCAGCCCCAGCATTTT
>TRBV18|medium-sized|TRBJ2-1|-
CASSLRWPYNEQFF
TGTGCCAGCTCTCTTAGGTGGCCCTACAATGAGCAGTTCTTC
>TRBV7-2|many|TRBJ2-7|TRBD2
CASSFRAGGRVEQYF
TGTGCCAGCAGCTTTCGCGCGGGAGGGAGGGTCGAGCAGTACTTC
>TRBV5-5|many|TRBJ2-4|-
CASSSTLAKNIQYF
TGTGCCAGCAGCTCTACTCTAGCCAAAAACATTCAGTACTTC